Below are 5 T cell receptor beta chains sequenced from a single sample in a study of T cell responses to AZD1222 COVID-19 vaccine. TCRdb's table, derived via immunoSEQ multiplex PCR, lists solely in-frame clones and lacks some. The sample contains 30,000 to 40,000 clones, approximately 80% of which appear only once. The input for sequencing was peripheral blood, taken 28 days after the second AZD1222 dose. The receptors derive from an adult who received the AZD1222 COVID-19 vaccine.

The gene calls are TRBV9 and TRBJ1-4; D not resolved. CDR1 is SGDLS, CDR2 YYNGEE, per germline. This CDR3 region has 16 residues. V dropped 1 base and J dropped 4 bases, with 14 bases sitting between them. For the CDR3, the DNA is TGTGCCAGCAGCGTAACCTTGGGGTCCCTTAATGAAAAACTGTTTTTT. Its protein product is CASSVTLGSLNEKLFF. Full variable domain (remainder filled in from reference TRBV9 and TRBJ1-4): DSGVTQTPKHLITATGQRVTLRCSPRSGDLSVYWYQQSLDQGLQFLIQYYNGEERAKGNILERFSAQQFPDLHSELNLSSLELGDSALYFCASSVTLGSLNEKLFFGSGTQLSVL.

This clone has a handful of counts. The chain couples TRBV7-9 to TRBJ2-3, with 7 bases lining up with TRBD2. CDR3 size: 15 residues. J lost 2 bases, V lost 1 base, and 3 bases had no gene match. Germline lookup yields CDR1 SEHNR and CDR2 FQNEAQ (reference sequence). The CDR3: CASSLGGTTTDTQYF. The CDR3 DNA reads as TGTGCCAGCAGCTTAGGCGGGACTACCACAGATACGCAGTATTTT.

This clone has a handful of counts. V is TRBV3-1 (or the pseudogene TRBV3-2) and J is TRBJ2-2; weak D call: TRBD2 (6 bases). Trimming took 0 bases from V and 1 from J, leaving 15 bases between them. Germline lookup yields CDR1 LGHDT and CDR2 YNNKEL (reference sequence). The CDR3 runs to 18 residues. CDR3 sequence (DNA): TGTGCCAGCAGCCAAGATTGGCCTTTTAGCGGGAACACCGGGGAGCTGTTTTTT. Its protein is CASSQDWPFSGNTGELFF.

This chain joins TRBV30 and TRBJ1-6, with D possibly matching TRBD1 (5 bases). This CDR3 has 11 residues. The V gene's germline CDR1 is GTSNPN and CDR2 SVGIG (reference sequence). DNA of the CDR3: TGTGCTTGCGACAGTAATTCACCCCTCCACTTT. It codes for CACDSNSPLHF. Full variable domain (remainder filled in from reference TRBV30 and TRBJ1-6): SQTIHQWPATLVQPVGSPLSLECTVEGTSNPNLYWYRQAAGRGLQLLFYSVGIGQISSEVPQNLSASRPQDRQFILSSKKLLLSDSGFYLCACDSNSPLHFGNGTRLTVT.

CDR3 sequence: CAIRGTGSNPNYGYTF. The CDR3 bases are TGTGCCATCAGGGGGACAGGGTCCAATCCCAACTATGGCTACACCTTC. The chain uses TRBV10-3 and TRBJ1-2; 9 positions match TRBD1. Losses at the gene ends were 6 bases for V and 2 bases for J; bases not matched to a gene: 10. CDR1 is ENHRY and CDR2 is SYGVKD in the germline V gene. The CDR3 runs to 16 residues.